This T cell receptor (beta chain) was captured by sequencing in a study of shared clonotypes between healthy human individuals. Study summary: Each donor's CD4 naive and CD4 memory cells filled three plates apiece, CD8 naive two, and CD8 memory one.

The assay was immunoSEQ multiplex PCR, and TCRdb's table has in-frame clones only and misses some. This table holds 2 million to 2.5 million clones, about 93% found once. Germline CDR1 is LGHNA and CDR2 is YSLEER. This CDR3 region has 15 residues. Deletions cut 0 bases from V and 0 bases from J, with 7 bases between. CD45RO-negative, CCR7-selected cells formed the naive CD8 fraction, which excluded terminally differentiated effector memory CD45RA+ cells. The specimen was naive CD8+ T cells from PBMCs. V and J are TRBV4-3 and TRBJ2-3, with no clear D. The clonotype originates from a man between 18 and 35 years old in good health. Some clones in this sample may be carry-over from other donors' samples. The CDR3 DNA follows: TGCGCCAGCAGCCAAGATGATCTTAGCACAGATACGCAGTATTTT. Its protein is CASSQDDLSTDTQYF.